The T cell receptor (beta chain) described here comes from a study of blood T cell repertoires in COVID-19. Study-level background: COVID-19 samples from acute and convalescent phases originated in the United States, Italy and Spain. T cells, B-cell-depleted T cells, or PBMCs provided the cDNA or gDNA that served as material.

Enrolment of Seattle patients took place during active infection, and they were followed longitudinally. In the study's own analysis: The assay estimated nucleated cells by amplifying reference gene primers. This table comes from immunoSEQ multiplex PCR, and its TCRdb copy is limited to in-frame clones, with some not included. V, J and clone size were drawn from that table, and D and trimming were deduced from the DNA. The data hold 170,000 or so clones, with under 85% observed a single time. Sequencing was carried out using peripheral blood. The receptor was derived from a woman in her 70s with COVID-19, enrolled during active disease.

The CDR3 reads CASSPPPGQGARSYEQYF. Here the CDR3 DNA reads TGTGCCAGTAGTCCCCCTCCGGGACAGGGGGCGAGGTCCTACGAGCAGTACTTC. The chain recombines TRBV19 with TRBJ2-7, with 12 bases matching TRBD1. The CDR3 loop spans 18 amino acids. Trimming cost V 5 bases and J 1 base; bases outside gene matches: 12. Germline-derived CDR1 and CDR2 are LNHDA and SQIVND (reference sequence). Filled out from reference TRBV19 and TRBJ2-7, the complete variable domain reads DGGITQSPKYLFRKEGQNVTLSCEQNLNHDAMYWYRQDPGQGLRLIYYSQIVNDFQKGDIAEGYSVSREKKESFPLTVTSAQKNPTAFYLCASSPPPGQGARSYEQYFGPGTRLTVT.